These 5 T cell receptor beta chains originate from one sample sequenced in a study of response to subunit inactivated influenza vaccine. MiXCR was run by TCRdb on the RT-PCR reads, yielding one entry per CDR3 protein. In the table there are 180,000 or so distinct CDR3 sequences, 12% of which are singletons. This sample also appeared in a second study, on T cells expressing NK-cell markers. Turning to that study: What made the TCR beta cDNA was 5'RACE template switching with UMIs.

This specimen consisted of CD8+ T cells sorted from PBMCs, obtained approximately 13 days after vaccination. These receptors were obtained from a man aged 45-65 years who received an inactivated influenza vaccine.

This clonotype was seen a handful of times. The chain recombines TRBV10-3 with TRBJ1-5; 9 nucleotides align to TRBD1. This CDR3 is built from 16 residues. The junction had 9 bases not matched to a gene; V was cut back by 8 bases and J by 1 base. CDR1 ENHRY and CDR2 SYGVKD come from the germline V gene. This chain's CDR3 is CAIGNWDRESNQPQHF. The DNA of the CDR3 is TGTGCCATCGGTAATTGGGACAGGGAAAGCAATCAGCCCCAGCATTTT.

This clonotype has a handful of counts. The chain is built from TRBV7-2 and TRBJ2-2, with D perhaps TRBD2 (6 bases). The V gene lost 7 bases and the J gene lost 0 bases, with 15 bases spanning the gap. CDR3 length: 16 amino acids. The germline V gene has CDR1 SGHTA and CDR2 FQGNSA. The CDR3 protein is CASTPGWGANTGELFF. As DNA, the CDR3 is TGTGCCAGCACCCCAGGCTGGGGGGCGAACACCGGGGAGCTGTTTTTT.

This clonotype has ten or more counts. The chain carries TRBV4-3 and TRBJ2-2; 11 bases are a match to TRBD2. In germline, CDR1 is LGHNA, CDR2 YSLEER. This CDR3 contains 17 residues. V was pared by 4 bases and J by 0 bases, with 4 bases of the junction left unmatched. The CDR3 nucleotides are TGCGCCAGCAGCCTGGGACTAGCGGAGACGAACACCGGGGAGCTGTTTTTT. This codes for CASSLGLAETNTGELFF.

This clonotype appeared a few times. The chain carries TRBV7-2 and TRBJ2-7; D not certain. This CDR3 has 15 residues. The V end lost 1 base, the J end lost 0 bases, and 10 bases lay between the germline ends. Germline CDR1 SGHTA, CDR2 FQGNSA. The CDR3 nucleotides are TGTGCCAGCAGCTTAGAAACTTATTTCTCCTACGAGCAGTACTTC. This translates into CASSLETYFSYEQYF. Full variable domain (outside the CDR3, taken from reference TRBV7-2 and TRBJ2-7): GAGVSQSPSNKVTEKGKDVELRCDPISGHTALYWYRQSLGQGLEFLIYFQGNSAPDKSGLPSDRFSAERTGGSVSTLTIQRTQQEDSAVYLCASSLETYFSYEQYFGPGTRLTVT.

This clonotype was observed many times. This chain uses TRBV12-3 or TRBV12-4 with TRBJ1-5; D is unclear. CDR3 length: 12 amino acids. Trimming removed 4 bases from V and 6 bases from J, with 7 bases in between. CDR3 in amino acids: CASSSVSQPQHF. The CDR3 DNA sequence: TGTGCCAGCAGTTCCGTTTCTCAGCCCCAGCATTTT.